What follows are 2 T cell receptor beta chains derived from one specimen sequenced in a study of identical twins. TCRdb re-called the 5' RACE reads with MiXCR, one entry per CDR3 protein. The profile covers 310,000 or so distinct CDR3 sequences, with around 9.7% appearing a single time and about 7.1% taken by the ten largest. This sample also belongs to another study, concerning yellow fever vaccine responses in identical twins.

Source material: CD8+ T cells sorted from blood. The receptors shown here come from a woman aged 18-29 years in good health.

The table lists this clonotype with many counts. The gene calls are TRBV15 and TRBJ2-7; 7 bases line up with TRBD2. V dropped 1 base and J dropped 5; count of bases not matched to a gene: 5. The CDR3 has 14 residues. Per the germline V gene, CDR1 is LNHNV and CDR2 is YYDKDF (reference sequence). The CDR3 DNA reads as TGTGCCACCAGCAGAGGGGGCGGGAGCAACGAGCAGTACTTC. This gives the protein CATSRGGGSNEQYF.

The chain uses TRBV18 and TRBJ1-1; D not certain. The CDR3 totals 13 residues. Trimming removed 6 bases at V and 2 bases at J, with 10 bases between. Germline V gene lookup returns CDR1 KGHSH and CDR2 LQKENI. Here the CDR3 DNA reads TGTGCCAGCTCGGCCATAGAAAACACTGAAGCTTTCTTT. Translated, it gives CASSAIENTEAFF.